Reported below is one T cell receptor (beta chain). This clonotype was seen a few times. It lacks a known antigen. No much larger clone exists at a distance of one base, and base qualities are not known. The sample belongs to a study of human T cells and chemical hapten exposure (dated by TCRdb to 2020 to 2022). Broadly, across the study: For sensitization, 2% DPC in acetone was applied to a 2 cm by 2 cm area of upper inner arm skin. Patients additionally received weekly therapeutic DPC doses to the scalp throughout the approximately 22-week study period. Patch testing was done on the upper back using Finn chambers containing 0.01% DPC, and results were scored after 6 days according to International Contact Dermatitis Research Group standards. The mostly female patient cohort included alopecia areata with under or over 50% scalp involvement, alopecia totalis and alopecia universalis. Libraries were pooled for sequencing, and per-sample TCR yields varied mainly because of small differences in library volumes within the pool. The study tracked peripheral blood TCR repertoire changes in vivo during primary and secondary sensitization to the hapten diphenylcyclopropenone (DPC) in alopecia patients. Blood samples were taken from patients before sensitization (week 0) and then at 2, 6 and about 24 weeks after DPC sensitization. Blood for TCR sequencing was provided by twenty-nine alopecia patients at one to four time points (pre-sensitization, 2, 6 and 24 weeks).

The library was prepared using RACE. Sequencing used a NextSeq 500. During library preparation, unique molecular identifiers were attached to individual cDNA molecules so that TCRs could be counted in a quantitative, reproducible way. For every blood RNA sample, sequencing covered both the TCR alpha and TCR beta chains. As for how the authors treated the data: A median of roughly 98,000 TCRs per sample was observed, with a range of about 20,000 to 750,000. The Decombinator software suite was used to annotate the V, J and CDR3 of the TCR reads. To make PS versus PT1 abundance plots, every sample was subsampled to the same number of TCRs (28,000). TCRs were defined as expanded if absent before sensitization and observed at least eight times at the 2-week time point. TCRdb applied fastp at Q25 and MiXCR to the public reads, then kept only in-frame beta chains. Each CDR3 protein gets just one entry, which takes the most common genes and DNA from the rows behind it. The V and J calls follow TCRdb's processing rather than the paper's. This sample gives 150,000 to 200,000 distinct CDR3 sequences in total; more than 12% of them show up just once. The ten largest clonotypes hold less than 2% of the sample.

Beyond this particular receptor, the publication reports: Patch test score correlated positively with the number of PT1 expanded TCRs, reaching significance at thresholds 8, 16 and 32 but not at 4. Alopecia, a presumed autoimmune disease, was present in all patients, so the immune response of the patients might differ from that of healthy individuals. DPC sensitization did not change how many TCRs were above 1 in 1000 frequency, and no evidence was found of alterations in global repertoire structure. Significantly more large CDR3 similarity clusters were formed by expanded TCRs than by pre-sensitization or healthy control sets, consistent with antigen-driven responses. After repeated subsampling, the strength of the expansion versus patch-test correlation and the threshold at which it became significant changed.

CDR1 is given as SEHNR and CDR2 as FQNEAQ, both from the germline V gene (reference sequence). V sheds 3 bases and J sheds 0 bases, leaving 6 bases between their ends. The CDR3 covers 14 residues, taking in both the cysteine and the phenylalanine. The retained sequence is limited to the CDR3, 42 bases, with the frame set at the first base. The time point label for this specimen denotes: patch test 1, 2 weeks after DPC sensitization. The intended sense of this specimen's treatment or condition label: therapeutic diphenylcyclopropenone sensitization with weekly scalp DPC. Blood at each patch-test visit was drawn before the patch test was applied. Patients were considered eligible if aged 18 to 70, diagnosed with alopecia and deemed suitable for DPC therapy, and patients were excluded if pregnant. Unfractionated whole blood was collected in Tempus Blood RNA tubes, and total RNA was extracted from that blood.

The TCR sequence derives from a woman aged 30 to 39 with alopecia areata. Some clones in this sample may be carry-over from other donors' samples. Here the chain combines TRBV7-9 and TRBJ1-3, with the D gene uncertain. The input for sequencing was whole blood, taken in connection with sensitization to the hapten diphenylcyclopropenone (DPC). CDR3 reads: CASSLDGSGNTIYF. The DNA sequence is TGTGCCAGCAGCTTGGACGGCTCTGGAAACACCATATATTTT.